This T cell receptor (beta chain) was sequenced in a study of spatial heterogeneity in lung cancer. Time point noted: blood at routine non-recurrence follow-up after resection. About this clonotype itself: This beta chain appears as a stray read in a library generated for alpha chains; its size is not informative.

This CDR3 is built from 14 residues. Trimming removed 0 bases at V and 9 bases at J, with 12 bases between. CDR1 and CDR2 (germline): LNHNV, YYDKDF (reference sequence). Via MiXCR, TCRdb re-called the 5' RACE reads, giving one row per CDR3 protein. The data hold approximately 320 distinct CDR3 sequences, with just under 30% observed a single time. The source material was PBMCs, sampled at follow-up. V usage is TRBV15 and J usage is TRBJ2-1, with D possibly TRBD2 on 5 matching bases. The receptor was isolated from a male donor with early-stage non-small cell lung cancer. CDR3 bases: TGTGCCACCAGCAGAGATGCATTACGGGGTGAGCAGTTCTTC. It is translated as CATSRDALRGEQFF.